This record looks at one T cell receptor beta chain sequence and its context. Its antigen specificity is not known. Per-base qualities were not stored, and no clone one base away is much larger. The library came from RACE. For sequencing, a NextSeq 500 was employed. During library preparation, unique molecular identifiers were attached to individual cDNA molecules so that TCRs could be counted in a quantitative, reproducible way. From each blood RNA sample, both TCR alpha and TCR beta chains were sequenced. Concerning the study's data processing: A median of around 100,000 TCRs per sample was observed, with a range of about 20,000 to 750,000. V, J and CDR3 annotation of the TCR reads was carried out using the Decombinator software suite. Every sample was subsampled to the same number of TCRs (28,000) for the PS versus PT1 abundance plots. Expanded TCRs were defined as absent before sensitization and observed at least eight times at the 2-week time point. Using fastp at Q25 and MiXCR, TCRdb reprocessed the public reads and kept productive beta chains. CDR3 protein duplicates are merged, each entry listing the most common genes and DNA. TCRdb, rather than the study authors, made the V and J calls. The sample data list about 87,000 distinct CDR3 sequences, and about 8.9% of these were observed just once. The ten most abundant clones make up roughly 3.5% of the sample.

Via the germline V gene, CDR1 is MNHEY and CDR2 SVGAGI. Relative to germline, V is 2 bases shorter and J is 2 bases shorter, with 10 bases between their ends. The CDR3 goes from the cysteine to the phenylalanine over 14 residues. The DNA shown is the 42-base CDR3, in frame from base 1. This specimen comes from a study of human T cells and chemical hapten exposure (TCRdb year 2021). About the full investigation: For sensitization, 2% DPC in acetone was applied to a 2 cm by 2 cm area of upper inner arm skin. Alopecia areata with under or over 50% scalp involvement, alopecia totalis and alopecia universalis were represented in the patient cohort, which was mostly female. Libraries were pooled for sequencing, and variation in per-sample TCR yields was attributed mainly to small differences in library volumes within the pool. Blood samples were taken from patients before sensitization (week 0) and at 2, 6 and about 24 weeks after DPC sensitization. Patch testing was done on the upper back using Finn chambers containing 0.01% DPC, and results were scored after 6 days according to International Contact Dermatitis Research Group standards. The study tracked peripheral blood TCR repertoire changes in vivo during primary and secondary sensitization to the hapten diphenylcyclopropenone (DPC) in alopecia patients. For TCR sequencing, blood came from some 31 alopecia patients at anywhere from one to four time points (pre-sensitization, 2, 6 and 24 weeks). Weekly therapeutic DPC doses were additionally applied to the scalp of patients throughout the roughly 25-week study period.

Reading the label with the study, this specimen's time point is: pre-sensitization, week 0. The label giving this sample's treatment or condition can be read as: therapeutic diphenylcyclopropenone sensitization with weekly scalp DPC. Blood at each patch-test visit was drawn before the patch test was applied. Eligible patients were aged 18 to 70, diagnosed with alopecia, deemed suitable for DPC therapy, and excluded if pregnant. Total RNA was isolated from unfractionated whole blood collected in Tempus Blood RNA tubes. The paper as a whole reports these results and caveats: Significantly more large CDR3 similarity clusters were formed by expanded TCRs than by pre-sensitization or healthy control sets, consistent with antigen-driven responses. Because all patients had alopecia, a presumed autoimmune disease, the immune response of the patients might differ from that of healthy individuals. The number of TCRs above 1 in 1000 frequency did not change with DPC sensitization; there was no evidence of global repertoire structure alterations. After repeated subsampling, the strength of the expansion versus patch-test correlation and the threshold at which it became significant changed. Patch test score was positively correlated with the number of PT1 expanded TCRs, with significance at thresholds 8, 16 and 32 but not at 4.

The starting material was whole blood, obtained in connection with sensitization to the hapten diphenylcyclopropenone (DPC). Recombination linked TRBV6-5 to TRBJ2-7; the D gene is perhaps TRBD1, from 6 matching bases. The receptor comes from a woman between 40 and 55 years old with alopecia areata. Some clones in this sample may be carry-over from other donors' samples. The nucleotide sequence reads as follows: TGTGCCAGCAGTTACACCCAGGGGCCCTACGAGCAGTACTTC. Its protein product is CASSYTQGPYEQYF.